This record looks at one T cell receptor (beta chain) sequence and its context. This sample stems from a study of control samples from healthy donors and cancer patients. Produced via immunoSEQ multiplex PCR; TCRdb's table is partial and in-frame only. Altogether about 170,000 clones are present, about 91% being singletons, with the ten largest covering over 4%. V lost 6 bases to trimming and J lost 5 bases; unmatched junction nucleotides: 9. Germline V CDR1 and CDR2: SQVTM, ANQGSEA. The CDR3 covers 13 residues. The sample taken for sequencing was blood. The chain uses TRBV29-1 and TRBJ1-1; 7 nucleotides match TRBD1. This receptor was identified in a woman in her twenties or thirties in good health. CDR3 loop: CSVHRGERTEAFF. The CDR3 DNA reads as TGCAGCGTCCACAGGGGAGAGAGGACTGAAGCTTTCTTT. The whole variable domain, remainder taken from reference TRBV29-1 and TRBJ1-1, is SAVISQKPSRDICQRGTSLTIQCQVDSQVTMMFWYRQQPGQSLTLIATANQGSEATYESGFVIDKFPISRPNLTFSTLTVSNMSPEDSSIYLCSVHRGERTEAFFGQGTRLTVV.